This T cell receptor beta chain was observed in a study of vaccination and CD4 T cells after COVID-19. The overall study: Researchers treated cells with overlapping spike peptides taken from SARS-CoV-2, HCoV-NL63, HCoV-OC43 and HCoV-229E.

Described time point: late sampling 161 to 241 days after vaccination in a few convalescent patients. Stated treatment: approximately nine-day PBMC culture with coronavirus spike peptide pools or control peptides (ViraFEST assay). PCR positivity dates ran from March to December 2020, preceding US Alpha, Beta and Delta variants. Cultures used a few million PBMCs per well, about 10 IU/ml IL-2 and roughly 9 ug/ml peptides. A word on this clonotype: Its cognate antigen is unknown.

The assay that was used to sequence DNA from cultured CD4+ T cells was the Oncomine TCR Beta short-read assay. TCRdb analysed the PCR reads with MiXCR anew, one entry per CDR3 protein. The sample lists tens of thousands of distinct CDR3 sequences, approximately 38% seen once, with roughly 9.9% in the top ten. J was trimmed by 3 bases and V by 2 bases; bases with no gene match: 6. The CDR3 spans 15 residues. CDR1 and CDR2 (germline): SEHNR, FQNEAQ (reference sequence). The rearrangement uses TRBV7-9 and TRBJ1-1, with TRBD1 identical over 7 bases. The sequence was obtained from a human donor who had recovered from COVID-19. This sample comprised CD4+ T cells from blood, cultured in vitro, obtained about 7 months after SARS-CoV-2 vaccination. Written as DNA, the CDR3 is TGTGCCAGCAGCTTAACAGCAGGGGGGGACACTGAAGCTTTCTTT. This encodes CASSLTAGGDTEAFF.